This T cell receptor (beta chain) was obtained from a study of molecular identifiers for immune sequencing clone quantification. This clonotype was counted ten times or more. The antigen remains unidentified. Germline-derived CDR1 and CDR2 are MNHEY and SVGEGT. Trimming removed 6 bases at V and 0 bases at J, with 9 bases between. The CDR3 runs 15 residues. TCRdb re-called the PCR reads with MiXCR, one entry per CDR3 protein. The sample holds over 550,000 distinct CDR3 sequences, approximately 24% seen once. RNA fractions of 10%, 30% or 50% and about 19,000 to 1,100,000 sorted cells were the source of naive CD8 libraries. Findings and caveats of the study: Clonotypes surpassing 20 RNA copies contained over 98% of effector molecules, versus under 1% in naive cells.

Sequencing was done on a sample of naive CD8+ T cells from blood, with Jurkat cell RNA spiked in. This sample's subset: FACS-sorted CD8+CD4-CCR7+CD45RA+ naive T cells. V gene TRBV6-2 or TRBV6-3 combines with J gene TRBJ2-6, with D uncertain. This clonotype was obtained from a human donor in good health. Some libraries in this study had Jurkat cell RNA spiked in. CDR3 sequence reads: CASSEINSGANVLTF. As DNA, the CDR3 is TGTGCCAGCAGCGAAATAAACTCTGGGGCCAACGTCCTGACTTTC.